The 3 T cell receptor beta chains below come from one sample, sequenced in a study of T cell responses to AZD1222 COVID-19 vaccine. This table comes from immunoSEQ multiplex PCR, and its TCRdb copy is limited to in-frame clones, with some not included. The sample lists some 170,000 clones, approximately 92% occurring once. Sequenced material: peripheral blood, taken on day 0 of AZD1222 vaccination. These receptors were taken from an adult in good health.

In DNA form, the CDR3 reads TGTGCCAGTGGACCGGGCCCCATCTCTGCGGGCAATCAGCCCCAGCATTTT. It codes for CASGPGPISAGNQPQHF. The V gene is TRBV19, the J gene TRBJ1-5, with no clear D. Trimming stripped 8 bases from V and 2 bases from J, with 22 bases between. Germline CDR1 and CDR2: LNHDA and SQIVND (reference sequence). CDR3 length equals 17 residues.

The chain combines TRBV19 with TRBJ2-7, with D maybe TRBD2 (5 bases). The germline V gene has CDR1 LNHDA and CDR2 SQIVND (reference sequence). The CDR3 runs 19 residues. Trimming pared 6 bases from V and 2 bases from J, leaving 29 bases between. CDR3 loop: CASSLAPNPPDSVPYEQYF. Here the CDR3 DNA reads TGTGCCAGTAGCCTAGCCCCAAACCCACCGGACTCCGTCCCCTACGAGCAGTACTTC.

Details on this clone: Other nucleotide sequences in the sample specify the same CDR3. CDR3 DNA: TGCAGCGTTGTACTAGCGGGAGCCTACGAGCAGTACTTC. Translating gives CSVVLAGAYEQYF. This chain links TRBV29-1 with TRBJ2-7; 11 bases match TRBD2. This CDR3 is 13 amino acids long. CDR1 and CDR2 from the germline V gene are SQVTM and ANQGSEA. The V and J ends lost 4 bases and 2 bases, in that order; junction bases with no gene match: 1.